Detailed here is one T cell receptor (beta chain). Living in 24 US areas, the participants were between roughly 18 and 95 years of age. Cohorts were assigned according to the clinical history that participants reported. Original data processing: Estimated nucleated cell counts came from reference gene primer amplification. Repertoires were generated with immunoSEQ multiplex PCR, while TCRdb's copy carries only in-frame clones and drops some. That table gives V, J and clone size, and the DNA gave D and trimming. The data hold roughly 190,000 clones, with around 82% observed a single time. This record comes from a study of blood T cell repertoires in COVID-19. At the level of the study: Sites across the United States, Italy and Spain contributed samples from acute and convalescent COVID-19.

The CDR3 totals 16 residues. The J segment lost 10 bases and the V segment lost 5 bases, leaving 9 bases of the junction unmatched. Germline V gene lookup returns CDR1 SEHNR and CDR2 FQNEAQ (reference sequence). The origin of this receptor is a woman aged 45-60 years with acute COVID-19. The sequenced sample was PBMCs or T cells enriched from blood (not recorded which). The chain couples TRBV7-9 to TRBJ2-1; 15 nucleotides align to TRBD2. CDR3 coding DNA: TGTGCCAGCAGCACATCGCCGGGACTAGCGGGGGGCGAGCAGTTCTTC. It codes for CASSTSPGLAGGEQFF. The complete variable domain, with remaining parts taken from reference TRBV7-9 and TRBJ2-1, reads DTGVSQNPRHKITKRGQNVTFRCDPISEHNRLYWYRQTLGQGPEFLTYFQNEAQLEKSRLLSDRFSAERPKGSFSTLEIQRTEQGDSAMYLCASSTSPGLAGGEQFFGPGTRLTVL.